This record concerns one T cell receptor (beta chain) sequence. Trimming stripped 9 bases from V and 5 bases from J, with 13 bases between. The V gene's germline CDR1 is SGHTA and CDR2 FQGNSA. The CDR3 consists of 12 residues. This specimen belongs to a study of cytotoxic CD8 clonotypes in ibrutinib-treated CLL. On the study more broadly: Mean values per sample were 250,000 to 300,000 productive templates and 75,000 to 100,000 productive rearrangements.

Some clones are missing from TCRdb's copy, which holds only in-frame ones; the method was immunoSEQ multiplex PCR. The sample carries more than 200,000 clones, 60% to 75% recorded once. Sequencing used PBMCs, obtained after 24 months of ibrutinib treatment. J is TRBJ2-5 and V is TRBV7-2; D is tentatively TRBD1 or TRBD2 (5 bases each). This clonotype originated in a human donor with chronic lymphocytic leukemia. The CDR3 sequence: CASGDGGETQYF. The CDR3 nucleotides are TGTGCCAGTGGGGACGGAGGTGAGACCCAGTACTTC.